This T cell receptor beta chain was captured in a study of blood T cell repertoires in COVID-19. The CDR3 is 13 residues long. CDR1 and CDR2 (germline): SGDLS, YYNGEE. Losses at the gene ends were 4 bases for V and 2 bases for J; bases not matched to a gene: 2. This clone was seen just once. Sequenced by immunoSEQ multiplex PCR; TCRdb stores in-frame clones only, minus some. The table shows some 190,000 clones, with 80% occurring only once. This clonotype originated in a man aged 60-69 years who had been exposed to COVID-19. The source material was PBMCs or T cells enriched from blood (not recorded which). The chain carries TRBV9 and TRBJ2-7; 8 positions match TRBD2. The CDR3: CASSSGLAYEQYF. The DNA of the CDR3 is TGTGCCAGCAGCTCGGGACTAGCCTACGAGCAGTACTTC.